This T cell receptor beta chain is drawn from a study of blood T cell repertoires in COVID-19. The germline gives CDR1 LGHDT, CDR2 YNNKEL (reference sequence). The CDR3 spans 13 residues. V shed 3 bases, J shed 7 bases, and the junction held 3 bases outside the gene matches. Libraries were prepared by immunoSEQ multiplex PCR; TCRdb keeps only in-frame clonotypes and omits some of them. The table shows some 78,000 clones, with around nine tenths occurring only once. The specimen was peripheral blood. The chain carries TRBV3-1 (or the pseudogene TRBV3-2) and TRBJ1-2; 9 nucleotides line up with TRBD1. The TCR sequence derives from a man in his 70s with active or convalescent COVID-19. The CDR3 DNA sequence: TGTGCCAGCAGCCATAAGACAGGGGGTGGCTACACCTTC. It specifies CASSHKTGGGYTF.